The sequence of this TCR beta chain was determined in a study of blood T cell repertoires in COVID-19. In the study overall: Samples of COVID-19 (acute and convalescent) were obtained from the United States, Italy and Spain. Sources were T cells, B-cell-depleted T cells, or PBMCs; the material itself was cDNA or gDNA.

This clone has a single count. In the source study's methods: Using reference gene primer amplification, nucleated cell counts were estimated. Some clones are missing from TCRdb's copy, which holds only in-frame ones; the method was immunoSEQ multiplex PCR. D and trimming were read from the DNA, whereas the V and J calls and clone size are those reported in that table. The table shows 210,000 or so clones, with 87% occurring only once. The CDR3 contains 16 residues. Germline V gene lookup returns CDR1 SGHDN and CDR2 FVKESK. V was shortened by 0 bases and J by 0 bases, with 11 bases between the two germline ends.

The rearrangement uses TRBV14 and TRBJ1-1; a possible D gene is TRBD1 (6 bases). This receptor was identified in a young woman who had recovered from COVID-19. The sample taken for sequencing was peripheral blood. For the CDR3, the DNA is TGTGCCAGCAGCCAAGACTTCGGACAGATGAACACTGAAGCTTTCTTT. Its protein is CASSQDFGQMNTEAFF.